A selection of T cell receptor beta chains follows, all from one sample in a study of T cells in Graves' hyperthyroidism and ophthalmopathy. Each CDR3 protein gets one entry after TCRdb re-called the multiplex PCR reads with MiXCR. The sample consists of over 650,000 distinct CDR3 sequences, 45% of them appearing once. Input material: peripheral blood or thyroid tissue (not recorded which). Every receptor here comes from an adult man with Graves' disease, either hyperthyroidism or ophthalmopathy (not recorded which). The CDR3 runs from the conserved cysteine through the conserved F or W. The D gene is left open where the match is weak. A row's size may be missing; if present it is once, few, many or a size class.

v_call	j_call	d_call	clone_size	cdr3_nt	cdr3_aa
TRBV2	TRBJ1-5	-	many	TGTGCCAGCAAGCAGGGTCGTCAGCCCCAGCATTTT	CASKQGRQPQHF
TRBV7-2	TRBJ2-2	-	-	TGTGCCAGCAGCTTACCGGGAAACACCGGGGAGCTGTTTTTT	CASSLPGNTGELFF
TRBV10-3	TRBJ2-7	-	-	TGTGCCATCACCGGGACCCCGGGTTACGAGCAGTACTTC	CAITGTPGYEQYF
TRBV9	TRBJ2-5	-	few	TGTGCCAGCAGCGTATGGCCCTTGCCCGGGGAGACCCAGTACTTC	CASSVWPLPGETQYF
TRBV19	TRBJ2-7	-	few	TGTGCCAGTAGTCCAGGCCAGTGGGTCTCCTACGAGCAGTACTTC	CASSPGQWVSYEQYF
TRBV19	TRBJ2-7	-	-	TGTGCCAGTAGTATAGATAGATTTAAACCCTACGAGCAGTACTTC	CASSIDRFKPYEQYF
TRBV7-9	TRBJ1-5	TRBD1	-	TGTGCCAGCACCGGGACAGGGCTACAACAGCCCCAGCATTTT	CASTGTGLQQPQHF
TRBV29-1	TRBJ1-1	-	-	TGCAGCGTGCTAGCTCGGGCCACTGAGGCTTTCTTT	CSVLARATEAFF
TRBV10-3	TRBJ1-6	-	many	TGTGCCATCAGTAGACAGCCTTATAATTCACCCCTCCACTTT	CAISRQPYNSPLHF
TRBV24-1	TRBJ1-4	-	many	TGTGCCACCAGTGATGGTCAAAGGGGACTGTTTTTT	CATSDGQRGLFF
TRBV29-1	TRBJ2-3	-	-	TGCAGCGGGGGTAAGGGCACAGATACGCAGTATTTT	CSGGKGTDTQYF
TRBV7-9	TRBJ1-2	-	many	TGTGCCAGCAGCTTAGGACTAGACTATGGCTACACCTTC	CASSLGLDYGYTF
TRBV2	TRBJ1-6	-	few	TGTGCCAGCAGTGAAGGGACCCGACCGGATAATTCACCCCTCCACTTT	CASSEGTRPDNSPLHF